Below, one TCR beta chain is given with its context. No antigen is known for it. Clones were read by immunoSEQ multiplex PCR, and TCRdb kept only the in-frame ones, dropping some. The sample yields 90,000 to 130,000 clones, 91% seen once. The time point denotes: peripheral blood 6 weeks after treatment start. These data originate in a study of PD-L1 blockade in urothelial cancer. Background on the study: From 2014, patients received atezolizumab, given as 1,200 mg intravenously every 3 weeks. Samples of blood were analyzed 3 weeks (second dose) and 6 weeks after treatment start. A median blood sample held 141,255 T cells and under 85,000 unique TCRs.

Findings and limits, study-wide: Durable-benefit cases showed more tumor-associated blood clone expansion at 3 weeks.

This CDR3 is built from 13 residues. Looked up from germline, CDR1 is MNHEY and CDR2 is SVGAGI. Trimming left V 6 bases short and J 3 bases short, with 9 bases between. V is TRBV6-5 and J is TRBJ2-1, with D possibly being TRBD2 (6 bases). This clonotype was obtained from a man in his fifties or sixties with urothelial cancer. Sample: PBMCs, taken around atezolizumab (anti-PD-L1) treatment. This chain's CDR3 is CASRGGGYNEQFF. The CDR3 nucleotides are TGTGCCAGCAGGGGGGGAGGCTACAATGAGCAGTTCTTC.